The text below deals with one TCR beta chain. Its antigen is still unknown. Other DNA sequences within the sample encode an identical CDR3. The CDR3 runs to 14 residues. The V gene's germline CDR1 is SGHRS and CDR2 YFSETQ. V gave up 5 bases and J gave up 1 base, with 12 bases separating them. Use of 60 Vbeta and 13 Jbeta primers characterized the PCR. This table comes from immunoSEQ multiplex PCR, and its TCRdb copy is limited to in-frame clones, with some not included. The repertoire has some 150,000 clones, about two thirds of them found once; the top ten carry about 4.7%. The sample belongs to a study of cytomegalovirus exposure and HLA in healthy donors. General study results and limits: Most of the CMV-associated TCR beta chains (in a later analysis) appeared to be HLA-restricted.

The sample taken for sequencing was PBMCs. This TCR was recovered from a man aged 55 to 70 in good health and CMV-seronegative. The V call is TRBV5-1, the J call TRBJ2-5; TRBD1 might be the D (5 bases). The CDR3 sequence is CASSPDRPQETQYF. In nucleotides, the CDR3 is TGCGCCAGCAGTCCTGACAGACCCCAAGAGACCCAGTACTTC.